This record looks at one T cell receptor (beta chain) sequence and its context. Its antigen is as yet unknown. With 0 bases removed from V and 1 base from J, the gap between germline ends came to 6 bases. This CDR3 is 14 amino acids long. CDR1 is SGHTA, CDR2 FQGTGA, per germline. The data stem from a study of cytomegalovirus exposure and HLA in healthy donors. Notes on the study in general: An observed cluster of highly shared sequence variants was recorded as a likely sequencing artifact. The classifier, whose performance was assessed in both the original and validation cohorts, reportedly diagnosed cytomegalovirus status with high specificity and sensitivity.

In the PCR, 60 Vbeta and 13 Jbeta primers were used. Libraries were prepared by immunoSEQ multiplex PCR; TCRdb keeps only in-frame clonotypes and omits some of them. The sample lists roughly 100,000 clones; approximately 70% were seen once. J is TRBJ1-1 and V is TRBV7-3, with D possibly being TRBD1 (6 bases). The specimen was PBMCs. This TCR derives from a middle-aged man in good health and CMV-seronegative. The CDR3 bases are TGTGCCAGCAGCTTAACGGGACAGAACACTGAAGCTTTCTTT. Its translation: CASSLTGQNTEAFF.